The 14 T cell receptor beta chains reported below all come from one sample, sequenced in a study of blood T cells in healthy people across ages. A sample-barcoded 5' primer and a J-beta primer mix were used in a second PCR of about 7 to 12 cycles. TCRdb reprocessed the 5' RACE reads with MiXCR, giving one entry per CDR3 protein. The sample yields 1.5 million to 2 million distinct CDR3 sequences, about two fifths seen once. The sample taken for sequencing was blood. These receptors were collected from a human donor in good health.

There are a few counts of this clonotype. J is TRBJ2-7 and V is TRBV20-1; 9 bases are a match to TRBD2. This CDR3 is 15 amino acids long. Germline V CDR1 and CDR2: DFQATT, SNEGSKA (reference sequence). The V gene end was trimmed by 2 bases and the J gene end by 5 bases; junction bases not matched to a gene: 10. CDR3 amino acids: CSARMAGGSRNEQYF. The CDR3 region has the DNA TGCAGTGCTAGAATGGCGGGGGGGTCTCGAAACGAGCAGTACTTC.

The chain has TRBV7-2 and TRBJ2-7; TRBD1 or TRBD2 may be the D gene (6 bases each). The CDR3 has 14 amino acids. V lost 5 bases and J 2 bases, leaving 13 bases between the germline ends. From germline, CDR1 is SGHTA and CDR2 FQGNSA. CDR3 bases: TGTGCCAGCAGCCCCCATGGGGGGCCCTACGAGCAGTACTTC. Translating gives CASSPHGGPYEQYF.

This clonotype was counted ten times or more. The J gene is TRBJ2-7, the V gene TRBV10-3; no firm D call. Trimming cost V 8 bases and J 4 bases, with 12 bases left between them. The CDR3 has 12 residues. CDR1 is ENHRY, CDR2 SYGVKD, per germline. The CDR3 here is CAISASLYEQYF. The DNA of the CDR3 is TGTGCCATCTCCGCCAGTTTATACGAGCAGTACTTC.

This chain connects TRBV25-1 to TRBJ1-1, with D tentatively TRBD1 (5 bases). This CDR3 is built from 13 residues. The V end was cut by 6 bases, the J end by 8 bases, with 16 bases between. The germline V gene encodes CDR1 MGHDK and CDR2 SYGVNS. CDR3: CASRGYETEEAFF. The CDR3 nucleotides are TGTGCCAGCAGAGGCTATGAGACAGAAGAAGCTTTCTTT. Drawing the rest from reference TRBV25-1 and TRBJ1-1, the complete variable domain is EADIYQTPRYLVIGTGKKITLECSQTMGHDKMYWYQQDPGMELHLIHYSYGVNSTEKGDLSSESTVSRIRTEHFPLTLESARPSHTSQYLCASRGYETEEAFFGQGTRLTVV.

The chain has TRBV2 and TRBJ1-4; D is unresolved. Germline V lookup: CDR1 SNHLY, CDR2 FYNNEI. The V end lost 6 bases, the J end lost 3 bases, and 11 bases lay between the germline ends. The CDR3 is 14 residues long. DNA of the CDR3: TGTGCCAGCAGGTCGCGGGTGGCTAATGAAAAACTGTTTTTT. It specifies CASRSRVANEKLFF.

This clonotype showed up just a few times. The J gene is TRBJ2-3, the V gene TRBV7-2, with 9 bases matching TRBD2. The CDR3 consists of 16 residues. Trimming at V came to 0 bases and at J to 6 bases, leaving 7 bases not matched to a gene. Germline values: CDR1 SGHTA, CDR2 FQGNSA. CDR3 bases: TGTGCCAGCAGCTTAGCGGGTAGCGGGGGTATGGATACGCAGTATTTT. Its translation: CASSLAGSGGMDTQYF. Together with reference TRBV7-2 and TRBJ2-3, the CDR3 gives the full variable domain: GAGVSQSPSNKVTEKGKDVELRCDPISGHTALYWYRQSLGQGLEFLIYFQGNSAPDKSGLPSDRFSAERTGGSVSTLTIQRTQQEDSAVYLCASSLAGSGGMDTQYFGPGTRLTVL.

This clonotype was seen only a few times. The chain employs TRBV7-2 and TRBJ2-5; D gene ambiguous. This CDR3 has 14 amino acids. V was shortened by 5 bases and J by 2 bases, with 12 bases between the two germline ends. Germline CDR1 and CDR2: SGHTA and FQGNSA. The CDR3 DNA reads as TGTGCCAGCAGCAGGACGGCCCTACAAGAGACCCAGTACTTC. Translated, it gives CASSRTALQETQYF.

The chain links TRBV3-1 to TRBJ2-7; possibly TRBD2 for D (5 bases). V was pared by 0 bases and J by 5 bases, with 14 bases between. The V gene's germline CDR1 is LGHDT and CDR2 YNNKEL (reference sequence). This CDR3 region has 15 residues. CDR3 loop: CASSQERRRMDEQYF. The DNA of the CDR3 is TGTGCCAGCAGCCAAGAACGCAGGAGGATGGACGAGCAGTACTTC.

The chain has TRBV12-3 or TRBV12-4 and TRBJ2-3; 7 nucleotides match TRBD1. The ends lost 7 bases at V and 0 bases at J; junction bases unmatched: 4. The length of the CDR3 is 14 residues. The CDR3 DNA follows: TGTGCCAGCAAGGACAGGATTAGCACAGATACGCAGTATTTT. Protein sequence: CASKDRISTDTQYF.

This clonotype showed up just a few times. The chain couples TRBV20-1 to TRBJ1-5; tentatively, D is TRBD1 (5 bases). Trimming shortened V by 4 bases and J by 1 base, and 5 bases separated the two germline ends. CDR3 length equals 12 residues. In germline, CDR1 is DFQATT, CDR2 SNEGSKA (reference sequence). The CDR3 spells CSAKGSNQPQHF. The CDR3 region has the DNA TGCAGTGCTAAGGGGAGCAATCAGCCCCAGCATTTT.

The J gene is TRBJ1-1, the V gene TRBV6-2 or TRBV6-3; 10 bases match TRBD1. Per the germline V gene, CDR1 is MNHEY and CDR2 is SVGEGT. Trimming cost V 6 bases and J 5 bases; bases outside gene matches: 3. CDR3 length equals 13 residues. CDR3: CASRWTGGTEAFF. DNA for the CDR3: TGTGCCAGCAGATGGACAGGGGGTACTGAAGCTTTCTTT.

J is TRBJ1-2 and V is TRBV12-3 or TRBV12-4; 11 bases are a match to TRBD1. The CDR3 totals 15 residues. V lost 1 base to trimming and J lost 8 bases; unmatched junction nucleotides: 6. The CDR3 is CASSLGGQGGLGYTF. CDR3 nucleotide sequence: TGTGCCAGCAGTTTAGGGGGACAGGGGGGGTTGGGCTACACCTTC.

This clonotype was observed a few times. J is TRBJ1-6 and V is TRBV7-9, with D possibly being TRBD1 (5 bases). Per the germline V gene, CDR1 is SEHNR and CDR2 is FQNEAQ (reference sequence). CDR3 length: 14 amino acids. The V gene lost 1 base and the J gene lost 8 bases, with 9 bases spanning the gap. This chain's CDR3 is CASSLGGLDSPLHF. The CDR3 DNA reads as TGTGCCAGCAGCTTAGGGGGCCTGGATTCACCCCTCCACTTT.

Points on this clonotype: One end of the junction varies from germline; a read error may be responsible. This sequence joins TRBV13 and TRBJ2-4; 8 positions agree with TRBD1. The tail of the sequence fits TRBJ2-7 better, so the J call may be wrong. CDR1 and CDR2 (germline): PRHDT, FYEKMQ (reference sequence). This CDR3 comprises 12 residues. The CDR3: CVSSQDRDEQYF. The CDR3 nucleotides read TGTGTCAGCAGCCAGGACAGGGACGAGCAGTACTTC.